The table lists the clone carrying this T cell receptor (beta chain) with many counts. Its antigen is currently unknown. TCRdb re-derived calls from the RACE reads in MiXCR, one entry per CDR3 protein. The sample shows about 98,000 distinct CDR3 sequences, about 10% of them seen only once. Germline V gene sequence: CDR1 SGHRS, CDR2 YFSETQ. Trimming removed 1 base from V and 3 bases from J; junction bases left unmatched: 4. This CDR3 has 15 amino acids. The data derive from a study of human T cells and chemical hapten exposure. Study context: Yields of TCR per sample differed, chiefly owing to small differences in pooled library volume.

Time point specified: pre-sensitization, week 0. Treatment meaning: therapeutic diphenylcyclopropenone sensitization with weekly scalp DPC. General observations from the study: Significantly more large CDR3 similarity clusters were formed by expanded TCRs than by controls.

The chain has TRBV5-1 and TRBJ2-7, with TRBD1 matching 10 bases. The sequence was obtained from a woman aged 55-69 years with alopecia areata. Some clones in this sample may be carry-over from other donors' samples. Sequenced here: whole blood, sampled in connection with sensitization to the hapten diphenylcyclopropenone (DPC). The CDR3 loop reads CASSLTGQGSYEQYF. The DNA of the CDR3 is TGCGCCAGCAGCTTGACGGGACAGGGGAGCTACGAGCAGTACTTC.